This TCR beta chain was captured by sequencing in a study of graft-versus-host responses after intestinal transplantation. Libraries were prepared by immunoSEQ multiplex PCR; TCRdb keeps only in-frame clonotypes and omits some of them. This table has around 20,000 clones, 95% appearing once. This CDR3 is built from 21 residues. Unmatched junction bases numbered 13, after V lost 2 bases and J lost 0 bases. Germline loops: CDR1 SGHVS, CDR2 FQNEAQ. Sequencing was performed on PBMCs, taken 23 days after intestinal transplant. The clonotype originates from a human patient who received an intestinal transplant, so some T cells may come from the graft donor. V is TRBV7-8 and J is TRBJ2-3; 14 nucleotides match TRBD2. The CDR3 loop reads CASSLPTGLAGGESSTDTQYF. The CDR3 nucleotides read TGTGCCAGCAGCTTACCAACCGGACTAGCGGGAGGTGAATCAAGCACAGATACGCAGTATTTT.